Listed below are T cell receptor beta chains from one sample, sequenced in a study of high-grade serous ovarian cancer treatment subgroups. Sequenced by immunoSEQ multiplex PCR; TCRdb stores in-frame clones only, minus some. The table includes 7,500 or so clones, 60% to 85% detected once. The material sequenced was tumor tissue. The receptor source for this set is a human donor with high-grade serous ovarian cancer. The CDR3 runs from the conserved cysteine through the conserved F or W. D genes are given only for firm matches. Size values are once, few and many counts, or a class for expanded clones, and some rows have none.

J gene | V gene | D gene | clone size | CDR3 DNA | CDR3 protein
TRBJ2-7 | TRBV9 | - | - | TGTGCCAGCAGCGTAGCAGGGCAGGGGATCCACGAGCAGTACTTC | CASSVAGQGIHEQYF
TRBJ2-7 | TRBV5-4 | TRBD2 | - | TGTGCCAGCAGCTTGGAGGCCCTAGCGGGGAACGAGCAGTACTTC | CASSLEALAGNEQYF
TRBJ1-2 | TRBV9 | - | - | TGTGCCAGCAGCGTGACCGCTAGTCCTAACTATGGCTACACCTTC | CASSVTASPNYGYTF
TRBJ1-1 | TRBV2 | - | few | TGTGCCAGCAGTGAGACTAGGGTGGGTGGTGAAGCTTTCTTT | CASSETRVGGEAFF
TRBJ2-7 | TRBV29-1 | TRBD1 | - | TGCAGCGGAAGGGACAGCTCCGAGCAGTACTTC | CSGRDSSEQYF
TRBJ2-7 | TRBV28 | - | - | TGTGCCAGCAGTTATAGCTTCTCAGAGGGGCAGTACTTC | CASSYSFSEGQYF
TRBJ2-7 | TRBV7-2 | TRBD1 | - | TGTGCCAGCAGCTTCCGGGACAGGTCCTACGAGCAGTACTTC | CASSFRDRSYEQYF
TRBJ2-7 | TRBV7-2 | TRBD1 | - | TGTGCCAGCAGCTTCGCAGGGGGCGACTACGAGCAGTACTTC | CASSFAGGDYEQYF
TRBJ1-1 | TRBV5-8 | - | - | TGTGCCAGCAGCTTGGTTTCGGAAGCTTTCTTT | CASSLVSEAFF
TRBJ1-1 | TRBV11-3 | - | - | TGTGCCAGCAGCTTAGATAATGGCGCGCCTGAAGCTTTCTTT | CASSLDNGAPEAFF
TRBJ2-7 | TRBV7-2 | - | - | TGTGCCAGCAGCTTAAAACAGGGTACCGAGCAGTACTTC | CASSLKQGTEQYF
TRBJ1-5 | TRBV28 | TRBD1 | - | TGTGCCAGCAGTTTACTACCCGGGTGGGACAGGGCCCTTATTTTTCAGCCCCAGCATTTT | CASSLLPGWDRALIFQPQHF
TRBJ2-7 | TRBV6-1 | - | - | TGTGCCAGCAGTGAAGCAACCTACTACGAGCAGTACTTC | CASSEATYYEQYF
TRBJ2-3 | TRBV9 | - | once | TGTGCCAGCAGCAAAACAGGGTCTACAGATACGCAGTATTTT | CASSKTGSTDTQYF
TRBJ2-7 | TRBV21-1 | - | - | TGTGCCAGCAGCAAAGGGGCGGGAGGGGCGTTCTACGAGCAGTACTTC | CASSKGAGGAFYEQYF
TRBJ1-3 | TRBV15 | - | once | TGTGCCACCAGCAGGGGATCTCAGGAAGCTGGAAACACCATATATTTT | CATSRGSQEAGNTIYF
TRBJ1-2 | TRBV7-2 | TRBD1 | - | TGTGCCAGCAGCTCCCTCGACAGGGCTGGGTATGGCTACACCTTC | CASSSLDRAGYGYTF
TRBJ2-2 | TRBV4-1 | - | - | TGCGCCAGCAGCCAAGTTTTGACCGGGGAGCTGTTTTTT | CASSQVLTGELFF
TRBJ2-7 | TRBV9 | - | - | TGTGCCAGCAGCGTAGCGCTCTCGTCCTACGAGCAGTACTTC | CASSVALSSYEQYF
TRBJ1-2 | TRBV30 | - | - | TGTGCCTGGAGTGTAGAGGGATGGAATGGCTACACCTTC | CAWSVEGWNGYTF
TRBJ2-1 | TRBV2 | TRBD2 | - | TGTGCCAGTTTGGGACTAGGGTCAGTAGCTGAGCAGTTCTTC | CASLGLGSVAEQFF
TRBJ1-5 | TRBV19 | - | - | TGTGCCAGCCCTTCGGGGGATCAGCCCCAGCATTTT | CASPSGDQPQHF
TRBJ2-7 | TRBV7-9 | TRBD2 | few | TGTGCCACTGGGACTAGTCTTTACTACGAGCAGTACTTC | CATGTSLYYEQYF
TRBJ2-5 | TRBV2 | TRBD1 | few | TGTGCCAGCAGACCAACCGGGACAGGGCGAAAAGAGACCCAGTACTTC | CASRPTGTGRKETQYF
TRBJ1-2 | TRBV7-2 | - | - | TGTGCCAGCAGCCGGGGACGGAGATATGGCTACACCTTC | CASSRGRRYGYTF
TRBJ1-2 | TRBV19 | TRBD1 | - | TGTGCCAGTAAGGGATTCTTGGGACACAGGGGGTTTTATGGCTACACCTTC | CASKGFLGHRGFYGYTF
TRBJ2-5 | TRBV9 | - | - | TGTGCCAGCAGCCCCCACCCAGACCAAGAGACCCAGTACTTC | CASSPHPDQETQYF